Listed below are T cell receptor beta chains from one sample, sequenced in a study of T cell changes during pregnancy in multiple sclerosis. Some clones are missing from TCRdb's copy, which holds only in-frame ones; the method was immunoSEQ multiplex PCR. The sample records about 80,000 clones, 92% being singletons. This specimen consisted of peripheral blood, obtained before pregnancy. Source of these receptors: a female donor with multiple sclerosis, enrolled in a pregnancy study. The CDR3 runs from the conserved cysteine through the conserved F or W. The D gene is left open where the match is weak. A row's size may be missing; if present it is once, few, many or a size class.

size	D	J	V	CDR3	DNA
-	TRBD1	TRBJ1-6	TRBV6-1	CASSATGLISPLHF	TGTGCCAGCAGTGCGACAGGGTTGATTTCACCCCTCCACTTT
-	-	TRBJ1-3	TRBV5-4	CASSLFGGNTIYF	TGTGCCAGCAGCTTGTTTGGAGGGAACACCATATATTTT
-	-	TRBJ2-5	TRBV2	CASSPEHF	TGTGCCAGCAGCCCGGAGCACTTC
-	TRBD2	TRBJ2-2	TRBV7-8	CASSKALVRGLNTGELFF	TGTGCCAGCAGCAAAGCCCTGGTGCGGGGGTTAAACACCGGGGAGCTGTTTTTT
-	-	TRBJ2-7	TRBV7-9	CASSLQGYEQYF	TGTGCCAGCAGCTTACAGGGATACGAGCAGTACTTC
-	TRBD1	TRBJ1-1	TRBV30	CAWRGQGVWTEAFF	TGTGCCTGGAGGGGACAGGGGGTTTGGACTGAAGCTTTCTTT
-	TRBD2	TRBJ2-5	TRBV2	CASSATTSQGTQYF	TGTGCCAGCAGTGCCACGACTAGCCAGGGGACCCAGTACTTC
few	-	TRBJ1-2	TRBV6-5	CASSYYGYGYTF	TGTGCCAGCAGTTACTACGGGTATGGCTACACCTTC
-	-	TRBJ2-7	TRBV14	CASSLRGGRFGEQYF	TGTGCCAGCAGCCTGAGGGGGGGCCGGTTCGGCGAGCAGTACTTC
few	TRBD2	TRBJ2-1	TRBV9	CASSVEFGGNNEQFF	TGTGCCAGCAGCGTAGAGTTCGGGGGGAACAATGAGCAGTTCTTC
-	-	TRBJ2-3	TRBV18	CASSLQGDTQYF	TGTGCCAGCTCACTGCAGGGTGATACGCAGTATTTT
-	TRBD1	TRBJ2-1	TRBV5-5	CASSLPGTAEQFF	TGTGCCAGCAGCTTACCCGGGACAGCGGAGCAGTTCTTC
-	TRBD1	TRBJ1-1	TRBV5-6	CASSSGTVTEAFF	TGTGCCAGCAGCTCAGGGACAGTCACTGAAGCTTTCTTT
few	-	TRBJ1-5	TRBV27	CASRTTTAGDNQPQHF	TGTGCCAGCAGGACAACAACAGCAGGGGATAATCAGCCCCAGCATTTT
-	-	TRBJ2-1	TRBV14	CASSPWLVSSPEQFF	TGTGCCAGCAGCCCCTGGCTAGTAAGTTCTCCTGAGCAGTTCTTC
once	-	TRBJ1-3	TRBV7-2	CASSLGRLSGNTIYF	TGTGCCAGCAGCTTAGGTCGACTCTCTGGAAACACCATATATTTT
-	-	TRBJ2-7	TRBV7-8	CASSFASEYEQYF	TGTGCCAGCAGCTTCGCCTCGGAGTACGAGCAGTACTTC
once	-	TRBJ1-1	TRBV5-6	CASSLPSGVAEAFF	TGTGCCAGCAGCTTGCCCTCCGGGGTGGCTGAAGCTTTCTTT
-	TRBD2	TRBJ2-3	TRBV6-6	CASSLWTSDEAYTQYF	TGTGCCAGCAGTTTATGGACTAGCGATGAGGCTTATACGCAGTATTTT
-	TRBD1	TRBJ1-5	TRBV7-8	CASSLRLSQDRLHNQPQHF	TGTGCCAGCAGCTTACGGTTAAGCCAGGACAGGTTACACAATCAGCCCCAGCATTTT
-	TRBD1	TRBJ2-7	TRBV2	CASRPTGTGAYEQYF	TGTGCCAGCAGGCCCACCGGGACAGGGGCCTACGAGCAGTACTTC
-	TRBD2	TRBJ2-5	TRBV28	CASSRLAGGLETQYF	TGTGCCAGCAGTCGACTAGCGGGGGGCCTGGAGACCCAGTACTTC
-	-	TRBJ2-2	TRBV7-3	CASSKTGNTGELFF	TGTGCCAGCAGCAAGACAGGGAACACCGGGGAGCTGTTTTTT
once	TRBD2	TRBJ2-1	TRBV9	CASSVSPPGLASEQFF	TGTGCCAGCAGCGTTTCCCCTCCGGGACTAGCAAGTGAGCAGTTCTTC
once	TRBD1	TRBJ2-3	TRBV29-1	CSVLMSHRGLVTDTQYF	TGCAGCGTTCTGATGTCCCACAGGGGGCTGGTCACAGATACGCAGTATTTT
-	TRBD2	TRBJ2-1	TRBV11-2	CASSLVAGTEQFF	TGTGCCAGCAGCTTAGTAGCGGGGACTGAGCAGTTCTTC
-	TRBD2	TRBJ2-5	TRBV5-4	CASSSRGGRETQYF	TGTGCCAGCAGTTCCCGGGGGGGCCGGGAGACCCAGTACTTC